The 16 T cell receptor beta chains below come from one sample, sequenced in a study of cytomegalovirus exposure and HLA in healthy donors. Primers included in the PCR were 60 Vbeta and 13 Jbeta primers. Repertoires were generated with immunoSEQ multiplex PCR, while TCRdb's copy carries only in-frame clones and drops some. The profile covers about 97,000 clones, with around 72% appearing a single time and 3% to 4% taken by the ten largest. Sequenced material: PBMCs. These receptors were taken from a man aged 35-49 years in good health and CMV-seronegative.

The V call is TRBV5-1, the J call TRBJ2-2; D call uncertain. The V gene's germline CDR1 is SGHRS and CDR2 YFSETQ. The CDR3 length is 16 residues. V dropped 4 bases and J dropped 0 bases, with 13 bases sitting between them. CDR3 nucleotide sequence: TGCGCCAGCAGCCGCGCCGACTTCGCGAACACCGGGGAGCTGTTTTTT. Encoded protein: CASSRADFANTGELFF.

This rearrangement joins TRBV4-1 to TRBJ1-6; a possible D gene is TRBD1 (5 bases). V lost 0 bases and J 15 bases, leaving 9 bases between the germline ends. The CDR3 contains 12 residues. Germline CDR1 is MGHRA and CDR2 is YSYEKL. CDR3 nucleotide sequence: TGCGCCAGCAGCCAAGATGGGGCTATCCTCCACTTT. Its protein product is CASSQDGAILHF.

The V and J genes are TRBV6-5 and TRBJ2-3, with D hard to call. Deletions cut 7 bases from V and 3 bases from J, with 5 bases between. The CDR3 has 11 amino acids. Germline CDR1 MNHEY, CDR2 SVGAGI. CDR3 nucleotide sequence: TGTGCCAGCATGCAGACAGATACGCAGTATTTT. It specifies CASMQTDTQYF.

The chain links TRBV27 to TRBJ2-5; 10 bases fit TRBD2. The J segment lost 7 bases and the V segment lost 4 bases, leaving 9 bases of the junction unmatched. The CDR3 extends over 15 amino acids. The germline V gene encodes CDR1 MNHEY and CDR2 SMNVEV (reference sequence). The CDR3 spells CASSSLAGAWGTQYF. In DNA, the CDR3 is TGTGCCAGCAGTTCCCTAGCGGGGGCTTGGGGGACCCAGTACTTC.

This clone appeared a few times. This chain connects TRBV5-6 to TRBJ1-2; D may be TRBD1 (6 bases). The V gene's germline CDR1 is SGHDT and CDR2 YYEEEE. The CDR3 extends over 12 amino acids. Trimming took 7 bases from V and 4 from J, leaving 11 bases between them. CDR3 residues: CASRGAVYGYTF. CDR3 nucleotide sequence: TGTGCCAGCCGGGGGGCCGTCTATGGCTACACCTTC.

This clone was picked up a small number of times. The chain employs TRBV5-1 and TRBJ1-3, with a tentative D call TRBD1 (5 bases). Trimming stripped 4 bases from V and 0 bases from J, with 11 bases between. The germline V gene has CDR1 SGHRS and CDR2 YFSETQ. This CDR3 is 15 amino acids long. CDR3 loop: CASSGEGTSGNTIYF. The CDR3 DNA is TGCGCCAGCAGCGGGGAGGGGACCTCTGGAAACACCATATATTTT.

The chain links TRBV15 to TRBJ2-1; TRBD1 matches 9 bases. V lost 0 bases, J lost 6 bases, and 3 bases stayed unmatched. CDR3 length: 15 residues. The germline V gene encodes CDR1 LNHNV and CDR2 YYDKDF (reference sequence). The CDR3 DNA sequence: TGTGCCACCAGCAGAGATCTGGACAGGGGCAATGAGCAGTTCTTC. Its protein is CATSRDLDRGNEQFF.

The V gene is TRBV6-6, the J gene TRBJ2-1, with 7 bases aligning to TRBD1. CDR1 is MNHNY and CDR2 is SVGAGI in the germline V gene (reference sequence). Trimming removed 5 bases from V and 7 bases from J; junction bases left unmatched: 11. This CDR3 is 15 amino acids long. The CDR3 sequence: CASSRGEGGLNEQFF. In DNA form, the CDR3 reads TGTGCCAGCAGTCGAGGCGAAGGGGGCTTGAATGAGCAGTTCTTC.

This clone was counted a single time. The chain recombines TRBV27 with TRBJ1-6; D ambiguous. Germline-derived CDR1 and CDR2 are MNHEY and SMNVEV (reference sequence). The CDR3 is 14 residues long. With 3 bases removed from V and 0 bases from J, the gap between germline ends came to 3 bases. In nucleotides, the CDR3 is TGTGCCAGCAGTTTTAGCTCCTATAATTCACCCCTCCACTTT. It yields the protein CASSFSSYNSPLHF.

The chain couples TRBV18 to TRBJ1-5, with TRBD1 matching 9 bases. The ends lost 0 bases at V and 5 bases at J; junction bases unmatched: 2. This CDR3 has 15 amino acids. CDR1 KGHSH and CDR2 LQKENI come from the germline V gene. The CDR3 loop is CASSPPGQGDQPQHF. The CDR3 coding sequence is TGTGCCAGCTCACCACCGGGACAGGGTGATCAGCCCCAGCATTTT.

This sequence joins TRBV4-3 and TRBJ1-6; TRBD1 is a possible D gene (5 bases). The CDR3 has 18 amino acids. Germline V lookup: CDR1 LGHNA, CDR2 YSLEER. V gave up 1 base and J gave up 13 bases, with 26 bases separating them. CDR3 coding DNA: TGCGCCAGCAGCCAAGTAGGTCCGGACACCCGGTATGAGTATCCCCTCCACTTT. This sequence encodes CASSQVGPDTRYEYPLHF.

This clone was seen a handful of times. The chain recombines TRBV7-2 with TRBJ1-2; D perhaps matches TRBD1 (5 bases). Trimming took off 5 bases at V and 7 bases at J, with 14 bases between the two ends. This CDR3 comprises 13 residues. Per the germline V gene, CDR1 is SGHTA and CDR2 is FQGNSA. CDR3 sequence (DNA): TGTGCCAGCAGCCTAAGCAGGGTCTTTGGCTACACCTTC. Its translation: CASSLSRVFGYTF.

This sequence joins TRBV2 and TRBJ2-7; D may be TRBD1 (5 bases). V lost 3 bases to trimming and J lost 3 bases, with 12 bases between them. Germline V gives CDR1 SNHLY, CDR2 FYNNEI. The CDR3 contains 14 residues. Here the CDR3 reads CASSDQGVGYEQYF. CDR3 in DNA: TGTGCCAGCAGTGATCAGGGTGTAGGCTACGAGCAGTACTTC.

The table lists this clone with a few counts. Distinct nucleotide sequences in the sample also encode this CDR3. The V and J genes are TRBV25-1 and TRBJ1-2; 9 nucleotides match TRBD1. The J segment lost 4 bases and the V segment lost 5 bases, leaving 8 bases of the junction unmatched. The CDR3 covers 15 residues. The V gene's germline CDR1 is MGHDK and CDR2 SYGVNS. The CDR3 DNA reads TGTGCCAGCAGTCACCGGACAGGGGATGTCTATGGCTACACCTTC. This sequence encodes CASSHRTGDVYGYTF.

The chain combines TRBV27 with TRBJ1-5; D is undetermined. The CDR3 has 16 amino acids. The germline CDR1 and CDR2 sequences are MNHEY and SMNVEV (reference sequence). V lost 6 bases, J lost 5 bases, and 20 bases lay in between. CDR3 DNA sequence: TGTGCCAGCAGCATAAACGTCCGACGGGTGCATCAGCCCCAGCATTTT. It encodes CASSINVRRVHQPQHF.

The V and J genes are TRBV27 and TRBJ1-1, with D unresolved. CDR3 length equals 17 residues. Deletions cut 5 bases from V and 6 bases from J, with 25 bases between. Germline CDR1 is MNHEY and CDR2 is SMNVEV (reference sequence). CDR3 DNA sequence: TGTGCCAGCAGTCCAGCAGCAATATCACGGGCGCGGGCTGAAGCTTTCTTT. As protein: CASSPAAISRARAEAFF.